The TCR beta chain described here comes from a study of CD8 T cells in ankylosing spondylitis. This clonotype was counted many times. Antigen: not known. TCRdb fed the 5' RACE reads into MiXCR, producing one record per CDR3 protein. The sample consists of 350,000 to 400,000 distinct CDR3 sequences, 20% of them appearing once. Whole-study findings and limits: In ankylosing spondylitis blood, a motif of roughly eight highly homologous TCR beta variants appeared characteristic. Prior literature has documented some motif variants in synovial fluid and blood from reactive arthritis. Enrichment of disease-linked clones was reportedly significant in matched ankylosing spondylitis synovial fluid. Disease-associated clonotypes exhibited CD8+ identity and were relatively infrequent in peripheral blood.

In germline, CDR1 is MGHRA, CDR2 YSYEKL. Trimming removed 0 bases from V and 5 bases from J, with 11 bases in between. The CDR3 is 15 residues long. This chain links TRBV4-1 with TRBJ2-1; the D gene is possibly TRBD1 (6 bases). Sequencing was done on a sample of blood, either unsorted or a sorted T cell fraction (not recorded which). The receptor's source is a male donor with ankylosing spondylitis or in good health (not recorded which). The CDR3 loop is CASSQELRGNNEQFF. The DNA for the CDR3 is TGCGCCAGCAGCCAAGAATTAAGGGGGAACAATGAGCAGTTCTTC.